These T cell receptor beta chains were read from a single sample in a study of blood T cells in healthy people across ages. TCRdb analysed the 5' RACE reads with MiXCR anew, one entry per CDR3 protein. The table shows roughly 700,000 distinct CDR3 sequences, with about 30% occurring only once. Sequenced: blood. These receptors originate from a woman of 80 years or more in good health. The CDR3 runs from the conserved cysteine through the conserved F or W.

J: TRBJ2-3; V: TRBV29-1; CDR3: CSVQRGVGPDTQYF
J: TRBJ2-2; V: TRBV6-1; CDR3: CASDLGRGTGELFF
J: TRBJ2-5; V: TRBV12-3/TRBV12-4; CDR3: CASSFGGGAAETQYF
J: TRBJ2-3; V: TRBV6-1; CDR3: CASTLRRSSTDTQYF
J: TRBJ2-7; V: TRBV10-3; CDR3: CAIRTGGNSYEQYF
J: TRBJ2-1; V: TRBV9; CDR3: CASSVGVSYNEQFF
J: TRBJ2-3; V: TRBV3-1; CDR3: CASSGAGWGTDTQYF
J: TRBJ2-7; V: TRBV20-1; CDR3: CSARGGGGNLGEQYF
J: TRBJ1-2; V: TRBV24-1; CDR3: CATSSPFAEYGYTF
J: TRBJ1-1; V: TRBV29-1; CDR3: CSVEDGAGEAFF
J: .; V: TRBV29-1; CDR3: CSGQGLAPSNEQYF
J: TRBJ1-1; V: TRBV20-1; CDR3: CSAREGGDTEAFF
J: TRBJ2-7; V: TRBV11-2; CDR3: CASSPRIPGQGVNEQYF
J: TRBJ1-2; V: TRBV30; CDR3: CAWNRGDSPYGYTF
J: TRBJ2-1; V: TRBV29-1; CDR3: CSVSTSGGPNEQFF
J: .; V: TRBV6-6; CDR3: CASTPRDRSHEQYF
J: TRBJ2-3; V: TRBV28; CDR3: CASSKDASGFDTQYF
J: TRBJ2-7; V: TRBV6-1; CDR3: CASTFTVRALYEQYF
J: TRBJ1-3; V: TRBV12-3/TRBV12-4; CDR3: CASRTGNTIYF
J: TRBJ2-6; V: TRBV12-3/TRBV12-4; CDR3: CASSLLASGANVLTF
J: TRBJ1-1; V: TRBV6-1; CDR3: CAGVLDRTSWTEAFF
J: TRBJ2-7; V: TRBV5-1; CDR3: CASSSGDGTYEQYF
J: TRBJ1-5; V: TRBV7-8; CDR3: CASSDRGGVNQPQHF
J: TRBJ2-7; V: TRBV5-1; CDR3: CASSLGLAGGDEQYF
J: TRBJ2-5; V: TRBV3-1; CDR3: CASSQGDSGLQETQYF
J: TRBJ1-1; V: TRBV25-1; CDR3: CASSELTGGLNTEAFF
J: TRBJ1-2; V: TRBV5-6; CDR3: CASSRPTGGRGSDGYTF
J: TRBJ2-3; V: TRBV12-3/TRBV12-4; CDR3: CASSRGVGGGAVNADTQYF
J: TRBJ2-1; V: TRBV7-3; CDR3: CASSAHRDRPQLEQFF
J: TRBJ1-1; V: TRBV24-1; CDR3: CATSDSGTTNTEAFF
J: TRBJ2-5; V: TRBV20-1; CDR3: CSARYGGAKTQYF
J: TRBJ2-3; V: TRBV20-1; CDR3: CSASVGGGYTDTQYF
J: TRBJ2-7; V: TRBV29-1; CDR3: CSVTDYEQYF
J: TRBJ1-5; V: TRBV27; CDR3: CASRMGQGSNQPQHF
J: TRBJ1-2; V: TRBV20-1; CDR3: CSARGLGQYGYTF
J: TRBJ2-3; V: TRBV12-3/TRBV12-4; CDR3: CASILSSVHTDTQYF